This passage covers 12 T cell receptor beta chains from one sample sequenced in a study of shared clonotypes between healthy human individuals (dated by TCRdb to 2019 to 2021). Library preparation used the immunoSEQ multiplex PCR assay. TCRdb obtained this table from immuneACCESS and retained in-frame rearrangements with V and J assigned. These tables miss some clones; where compared with another copy, unresolved V genes account for less than half of the shortfall, and the remainder is unexplained. The sample table lists about 2.4 million clones, around nine tenths of them with a count of one. Around 0.14% of the sample is held by the ten biggest clonotypes. The specimen sequenced was naive CD4+ T cells sorted from blood. Per the publication, the cell subset or site label means: CD45RA+ positively selected. These TCRs come from a man aged 18 to 35 in good health.

The sample holds one count of this clone. The CDR3 region is CASSRMTGTFVSTEAFF. CDR3 DNA sequence: TGCGCCAGCAGCCGAATGACAGGGACTTTTGTTAGCACTGAAGCTTTCTTT. The chain is built from TRBV4-3 and TRBJ1-1, with 7 nucleotides matching TRBD1. CDR1 and CDR2 (germline): LGHNA, YSLEER. CDR3 length equals 17 residues. V lost 4 bases and J lost 4; bases outside the gene matches: 15.

The rearrangement links TRBV14 to TRBJ1-4; 7 bases match TRBD1. This CDR3 is 15 amino acids long. The germline V gene has CDR1 SGHDN and CDR2 FVKESK. V shed 0 bases and J 10 bases; nucleotides not matched to a gene: 8. The CDR3 sequence: CASSQDWRQGGKLFF. DNA of the CDR3: TGTGCCAGCAGCCAAGATTGGAGACAGGGCGGAAAACTGTTTTTT.

V usage is TRBV2 and J usage is TRBJ1-6, with 7 bases that match TRBD1. The CDR3 is 13 residues long. J gave up 7 bases and V 10 bases, and 7 bases lay outside the gene matches. Germline V gene data show CDR1 as SNHLY and CDR2 as FYNNEI. For the CDR3, the DNA is TGTGCCACCAGACAGGGAGGCAATTCACCCCTCCACTTT. It codes for CATRQGGNSPLHF.

The chain combines TRBV2 with TRBJ2-5; TRBD2 is a possible D gene (6 bases). Trimming removed 6 bases from V and 5 bases from J, with 16 bases in between. Germline CDR1 reads SNHLY; CDR2 reads FYNNEI. This CDR3 is built from 14 residues. The CDR3 here is CASSSSQSGETQYF. For the CDR3, the DNA is TGTGCCAGCAGCTCCTCGCAAAGCGGGGAGACCCAGTACTTC. The full variable domain, in which reference TRBV2 and TRBJ2-5 provide the parts outside the CDR3, is EPEVTQTPSHQVTQMGQEVILRCVPISNHLYFYWYRQILGQKVEFLVSFYNNEISEKSEIFDDQFSVERPDGSNFTLKIRSTKLEDSAMYFCASSSSQSGETQYFGPGTRLLVL.

This chain joins TRBV30 and TRBJ2-5; 14 bases are a match to TRBD2. CDR1 GTSNPN and CDR2 SVGIG come from the germline V gene (reference sequence). V shed 2 bases, J shed 3 bases, and the junction held 2 bases outside the gene matches. This CDR3 comprises 15 residues. The CDR3: CAWSPGLAGEETQYF. The CDR3 DNA reads TGTGCCTGGAGTCCGGGACTAGCGGGAGAAGAGACCCAGTACTTC.

In regard to this clone: This specimen includes other DNA sequences encoding the same CDR3. V gene TRBV7-2 combines with J gene TRBJ2-1; D not resolved. Between the trimmed V and J ends, which lost 6 bases and 3 bases, there was a span of 6 bases. CDR3 length: 12 residues. In germline, CDR1 is SGHTA, CDR2 FQGNSA. The chain's CDR3 is CASSPSYNEQFF. The CDR3 nucleotides are TGTGCCAGCAGTCCTAGCTACAATGAGCAGTTCTTC.

The V and J genes are TRBV2 and TRBJ2-1, with D possibly TRBD2 on 5 matching bases. The germline V gene has CDR1 SNHLY and CDR2 FYNNEI. Trimming cost V 0 bases and J 9 bases, with 9 bases left between them. The CDR3 length is 13 residues. The CDR3 loop is CASSEAPSSEQFF. For the CDR3, the DNA is TGTGCCAGCAGTGAAGCGCCTAGCAGTGAGCAGTTCTTC.

The gene calls are TRBV5-4 and TRBJ2-5; 11 bases are shared with TRBD2. V lost 4 bases to trimming and J lost 5 bases; unmatched junction nucleotides: 7. There are 15 residues in the CDR3. The germline CDR1 and CDR2 sequences are SGHNT and YYREEE (reference sequence). CDR3 sequence (DNA): TGTGCCAGCAGCACATTAGCGGGAGGGTGGGAGACCCAGTACTTC. This codes for CASSTLAGGWETQYF.

This chain joins TRBV25-1 and TRBJ1-3; tentatively, D is TRBD1 (5 bases). Germline CDR1 is MGHDK and CDR2 is SYGVNS. Trimming shortened V by 10 bases and J by 0 bases, and 10 bases separated the two germline ends. The length of the CDR3 is 13 residues. CDR3 sequence reads: CATRQISGNTIYF. Here the CDR3 DNA reads TGTGCCACCAGACAGATCTCTGGAAACACCATATATTTT.

The gene calls are TRBV7-8 and TRBJ2-7; 10 bases agree with TRBD2. CDR1 is SGHVS, CDR2 FQNEAQ, per germline. The ends lost 2 bases at V and 1 base at J; junction bases unmatched: 5. CDR3 length equals 16 residues. CDR3 in DNA: TGTGCCAGCAGCTTAATAGGACTAGCGGTATCCTACGAGCAGTACTTC. It codes for CASSLIGLAVSYEQYF.

This clone is a singleton in its sample. This sequence joins TRBV18 and TRBJ2-1, with D perhaps assigned TRBD1 or TRBD2 (5 bases each). The germline V gene encodes CDR1 KGHSH and CDR2 LQKENI. Trimming stripped 5 bases from V and 8 bases from J, with 16 bases between. The CDR3 spans 14 residues. CDR3 in amino acids: CASSAYRWRDEQFF. CDR3 nucleotides: TGTGCCAGCTCAGCCTACAGGTGGCGGGATGAGCAGTTCTTC.

The chain recombines TRBV18 with TRBJ1-2; D gene ambiguous. Per germline, CDR1 KGHSH and CDR2 LQKENI. The CDR3 length is 13 residues. The ends were cut back, 0 bases at V and 8 bases at J, with 10 bases in the middle. The CDR3 region is CASSPPSTLGYTF. The CDR3 nucleotides are TGTGCCAGCTCACCACCGAGTACTTTAGGCTACACCTTC.